One sample yielded the 22 T cell receptor beta chains listed below, sequenced in a study of patients and donors after allogeneic stem cell transplantation. TCRdb reprocessed the RT-PCR reads via MiXCR and lists one record per CDR3 protein. The data show 80,000 to 90,000 distinct CDR3 sequences, around 48% seen once. The sequenced sample was blood, either unsorted or a sorted T cell fraction (not recorded which). The receptors here all came from a human donor who was either an allogeneic HSCT recipient or a stem cell or donor lymphocyte infusion donor (not recorded which). It is not recorded whose cells these are; they may come from a transplant donor.

This chain joins TRBV15 and TRBJ1-5; D remains ambiguous. Germline V gives CDR1 LNHNV, CDR2 YYDKDF (reference sequence). The CDR3 length is 14 residues. The ends were cut back, 1 base at V and 1 base at J, with 5 bases in the middle. CDR3 in DNA: TGTGCCACCAGCAGAGTGGGCAGCAATCAGCCCCAGCATTTT. This sequence encodes CATSRVGSNQPQHF.

V gene TRBV7-9 combines with J gene TRBJ2-5, with 8 bases aligning to TRBD1. With V trimmed by 7 bases and J by 5 bases, 6 bases remained unmatched. CDR1 is SEHNR and CDR2 is FQNEAQ in the germline V gene (reference sequence). This CDR3 spans 13 amino acids. CDR3 protein: CASNGQGSETQYF. The CDR3, as DNA: TGTGCCAGCAACGGACAGGGTTCGGAGACCCAGTACTTC.

The J gene is TRBJ1-4, the V gene TRBV4-1; D not resolved. The V end lost 1 base, the J end lost 5 bases, and 11 bases lay between the germline ends. The V gene's germline CDR1 is MGHRA and CDR2 YSYEKL. The CDR3 spans 15 residues. The CDR3 loop reads CASSQVLRENEKLFF. CDR3 coding DNA: TGCGCCAGCAGCCAAGTTCTCCGGGAAAATGAAAAACTGTTTTTT.

V usage is TRBV5-6 and J usage is TRBJ1-5; D gene ambiguous. The CDR3 has 14 amino acids. Deletions cut 1 base from V and 0 bases from J, with 5 bases between. CDR1 and CDR2 (germline): SGHDT, YYEEEE. CDR3 residues: CASSLTVSNQPQHF. In DNA, the CDR3 is TGTGCCAGCAGCTTGACGGTTAGCAATCAGCCCCAGCATTTT.

This rearrangement joins TRBV4-3 to TRBJ1-2; 7 bases align to TRBD1. This CDR3 has 15 residues. Germline V gene sequence: CDR1 LGHNA, CDR2 YSLEER. J gave up 7 bases and V 0 bases, and 8 bases lay outside the gene matches. The CDR3 loop reads CASSQDPTGSGGYTF. In DNA, the CDR3 is TGCGCCAGCAGCCAAGACCCGACAGGGTCGGGTGGCTACACCTTC.

This chain connects TRBV12-3 or TRBV12-4 to TRBJ1-5; maybe TRBD1 (6 bases). Trimming pared 7 bases from V and 7 bases from J, leaving 14 bases between. This CDR3 has 13 residues. The CDR3 DNA is TGTGCCAGCATGGGGGGGCTGGGGCAGCCCCAGCATTTT. This sequence encodes CASMGGLGQPQHF.

The table lists this clonotype with a few counts. This chain connects TRBV7-9 to TRBJ1-2; D gene ambiguous. Trimming cost V 1 base and J 2 bases, with 8 bases left between them. Per the germline V gene, CDR1 is SEHNR and CDR2 is FQNEAQ (reference sequence). The CDR3 runs 14 residues. The CDR3 nucleotides are TGTGCCAGCAGCTTAGATCCCAGCAACTATGGCTACACCTTC. This codes for CASSLDPSNYGYTF. Full variable domain (missing parts from reference TRBV7-9 and TRBJ1-2): DTGVSQNPRHKITKRGQNVTFRCDPISEHNRLYWYRQTLGQGPEFLTYFQNEAQLEKSRLLSDRFSAERPKGSFSTLEIQRTEQGDSAMYLCASSLDPSNYGYTFGSGTRLTVV.

The rearrangement joins TRBV27 to TRBJ1-1, with D perhaps matching TRBD1 (6 bases). The CDR3 consists of 15 residues. Germline V CDR1 and CDR2: MNHEY, SMNVEV (reference sequence). V was shortened by 8 bases and J by 1 base, with 17 bases between the two germline ends. CDR3 sequence (DNA): TGTGCCAGCGGGGCGACCGGGACAACGAACACTGAAGCTTTCTTT. Residues: CASGATGTTNTEAFF.

The V and J genes are TRBV20-1 and TRBJ2-7; TRBD2 matches at 14 bases. Germline values: CDR1 DFQATT, CDR2 SNEGSKA (reference sequence). V shed 5 bases and J 3 bases; nucleotides not matched to a gene: 3. CDR3 length: 14 residues. The CDR3 coding sequence is TGCAGTGCTTATGGACTAGCGGGAGGCTACGAGCAGTACTTC. It specifies CSAYGLAGGYEQYF.

The chain is built from TRBV4-3 and TRBJ1-2; D call uncertain. The V end was cut by 1 base, the J end by 4 bases, with 10 bases between. Per the germline V gene, CDR1 is LGHNA and CDR2 is YSLEER. This CDR3 contains 14 residues. The DNA of the CDR3 is TGCGCCAGCAGCCAAGTTGACACCTTCTATGGCTACACCTTC. Its protein product is CASSQVDTFYGYTF.

This clonotype has more than one count but fewer than ten. The chain uses TRBV20-1 and TRBJ1-6; 7 nucleotides agree with TRBD1. The CDR3 is made up of 15 amino acids. V trimming: 0 bases; J trimming: 13 bases; junction bases outside the gene matches: 12. Germline-derived CDR1 and CDR2 are DFQATT and SNEGSKA (reference sequence). In nucleotides, the CDR3 is TGCAGTGCTAGAGAGCCAGACAGGGAAGCCTCCCCCCTCCACTTT. Residues: CSAREPDREASPLHF.

V usage is TRBV6-6 and J usage is TRBJ1-5; a weak D match, TRBD1 (5 bases). Germline CDR1 is MNHNY and CDR2 is SVGAGI (reference sequence). This CDR3 is built from 15 residues. Trimming stripped 7 bases from V and 4 bases from J, with 17 bases between. DNA of the CDR3: TGTGCCAGCACCCGGACAACGCACAAGAATCAGCCCCAGCATTTT. It yields the protein CASTRTTHKNQPQHF.

This clonotype has more than one count but fewer than ten. This chain connects TRBV29-1 to TRBJ1-2; the D gene is possibly TRBD1 (5 bases). V was pared by 1 base and J by 4 bases, with 16 bases between. Germline loops: CDR1 SQVTM, CDR2 ANQGSEA. The CDR3 extends over 15 amino acids. CDR3 nucleotide sequence: TGCAGCGTTGAAGCCGACGACAGTGGGTTCTATGGCTACACCTTC. This translates into CSVEADDSGFYGYTF.

The chain combines TRBV5-6 with TRBJ1-1; D is unclear. The V gene lost 0 bases and the J gene lost 11 bases, with 8 bases spanning the gap. The CDR3 length is 11 residues. CDR1 is SGHDT and CDR2 is YYEEEE in the germline V gene. The CDR3 sequence: CASSLGGLAFF. The CDR3, as DNA: TGTGCCAGCAGCTTGGGAGGGCTGGCTTTCTTT.

The rearrangement uses TRBV9 and TRBJ1-1; 7 bases are shared with TRBD1. V lost 4 bases to trimming and J lost 2 bases; unmatched junction nucleotides: 5. This CDR3 spans 14 amino acids. Germline loops: CDR1 SGDLS, CDR2 YYNGEE. CDR3 DNA sequence: TGTGCCAGCAGCCGGGGACAGAGAAACACTGAAGCTTTCTTT. Translation: CASSRGQRNTEAFF.

The chain has TRBV29-1 and TRBJ1-1; D is perhaps TRBD1 (5 bases). Germline V gives CDR1 SQVTM, CDR2 ANQGSEA. There are 13 residues in the CDR3. Trimming removed 6 bases at V and 2 bases at J, with 13 bases between. DNA of the CDR3: TGCAGCGTGCAGGGTCGGTTAAACACTGAAGCTTTCTTT. The encoded protein is CSVQGRLNTEAFF.

This clonotype was seen only once. The chain links TRBV27 to TRBJ2-3; D is perhaps TRBD1 (6 bases). The CDR3 contains 16 residues. Germline V gives CDR1 MNHEY, CDR2 SMNVEV (reference sequence). V lost 5 bases and J 4 bases, leaving 19 bases between the germline ends. The CDR3 here is CASSQRTAMVADTQYF. The CDR3 DNA follows: TGTGCCAGCAGTCAAAGGACAGCGATGGTTGCAGATACGCAGTATTTT.

V usage is TRBV7-6 and J usage is TRBJ2-1, with TRBD1 matching over 7 bases. V lost 1 base, J lost 2 bases, and 5 bases stayed unmatched. Per the germline V gene, CDR1 is SGHVS and CDR2 is FNYEAQ. The CDR3 consists of 16 residues. DNA of the CDR3: TGTGCCAGCAGCTTAGAGGGGGCCGGCCCCTACAATGAGCAGTTCTTC. Translated: CASSLEGAGPYNEQFF.

The CDR3 DNA is TGTGCCACCAGCAGGACAGGGGCCCCAGATACGCAGTATTTT. It specifies CATSRTGAPDTQYF. The rearrangement uses TRBV15 and TRBJ2-3; 8 bases match TRBD1. V lost 3 bases, J lost 4 bases, and 3 bases stayed unmatched. The CDR3 length is 14 residues. Germline V gene lookup returns CDR1 LNHNV and CDR2 YYDKDF (reference sequence).

This clonotype was seen a handful of times. The V and J genes are TRBV7-9 and TRBJ1-1; D not resolved. The V gene's germline CDR1 is SEHNR and CDR2 FQNEAQ (reference sequence). V lost 5 bases and J lost 6, with 25 bases in between. CDR3 length: 17 residues. Written as DNA, the CDR3 is TGTGCCAGCAGCCCATCCCTTATCCCTGAGGCCCGGGCTGAAGCTTTCTTT. Amino acid sequence: CASSPSLIPEARAEAFF.

V and J are TRBV4-3 and TRBJ2-7, with TRBD2 matching 7 bases. CDR1 and CDR2 from the germline V gene are LGHNA and YSLEER. V gave up 3 bases and J gave up 0 bases; unmatched junction bases: 2. CDR3 length equals 14 residues. In DNA, the CDR3 is TGCGCCAGCAGCCAGAAGCGGGACTCCTACGAGCAGTACTTC. Protein sequence: CASSQKRDSYEQYF.

CDR3 protein: CASSPEQGHNQPQHF. The CDR3 nucleotides read TGTGCCAGCAGCCCCGAACAGGGGCACAATCAGCCCCAGCATTTT. The genes are TRBV7-8 and TRBJ1-5, with 7 bases lining up with TRBD1. Trimming cost V 5 bases and J 3 bases; bases outside gene matches: 7. Germline assignment: CDR1 SGHVS and CDR2 FQNEAQ. CDR3 length: 15 amino acids. Based on the CDR3 plus reference TRBV7-8 and TRBJ1-5, the full variable domain is GAGVSQSPRYKVAKRGQDVALRCDPISGHVSLFWYQQALGQGPEFLTYFQNEAQLDKSGLPSDRFFAERPEGSVSTLKIQRTQQEDSAVYLCASSPEQGHNQPQHFGDGTRLSIL.